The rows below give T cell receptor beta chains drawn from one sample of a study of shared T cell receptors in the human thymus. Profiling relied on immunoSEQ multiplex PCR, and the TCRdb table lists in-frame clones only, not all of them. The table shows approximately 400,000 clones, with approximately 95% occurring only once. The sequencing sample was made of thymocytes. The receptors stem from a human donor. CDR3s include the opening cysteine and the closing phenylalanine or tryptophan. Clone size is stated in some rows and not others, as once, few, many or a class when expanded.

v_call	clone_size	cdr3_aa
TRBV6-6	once	CASSYDEQFF
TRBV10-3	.	CAISESIRQPQHF
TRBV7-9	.	CASSSAQGVGETQYF
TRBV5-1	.	CASSLRLAGGIYNEQFF
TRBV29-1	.	CSALRRGGGYTF
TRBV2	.	CASSGGERETTDTQYF
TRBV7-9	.	CASSLGRYGYTF
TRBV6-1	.	CASSQEGTGRMNTEAFF
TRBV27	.	CASSPLQGNTGELFF
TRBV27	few	CASNREASGKPHPDTQYF
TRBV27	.	CASRPTDRGADEAFF
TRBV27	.	CASSDGKQETQYF
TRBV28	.	CASSLYRGYGYTF
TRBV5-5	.	CASSPPGQEIYGYTF
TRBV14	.	CASSPPDPRNTQYF
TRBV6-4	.	CASSDSPGSSYNEQFF
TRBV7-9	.	CASSLAKFNGEAFF
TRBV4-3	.	CASSQEVPGGEKLFF
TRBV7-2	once	CASNPRGTGELFF
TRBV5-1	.	CASGYGGPSATNEKLFF
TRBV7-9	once	CASSLRGAGETQYF
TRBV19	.	CASGNRGRPDTEAFF
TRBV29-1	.	CSASPRAGGGEKLFF
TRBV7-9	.	CASSLSGPYEQYF
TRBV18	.	CASSPDRGNTEAFF
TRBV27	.	CASSLGGGRTSGTISYNEQFF
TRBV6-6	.	CASSYSAEDEQYF
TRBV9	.	CASSPRQGRDGYTF
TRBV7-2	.	CASSLSGRAYEQYF
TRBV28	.	CASSLGRANTEAFF
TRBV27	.	CAIKPTREVRERGEQYF
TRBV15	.	CATSRDAKGANGYTF
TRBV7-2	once	CASSLGVVGSYEQYF
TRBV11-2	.	CASSSRGSGRPLYNEQFF
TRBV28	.	CASKREGITLTFTDTQYF
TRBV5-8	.	CASRAVRQGGYEQYF
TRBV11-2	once	CASSLAGKYYEQYF
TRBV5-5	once	CASSWDRRSGNTIYF
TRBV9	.	CASSVGTISEQYF
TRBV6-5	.	CASSPGEGRDYGYTF
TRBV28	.	CASSFGLAVDTQYF
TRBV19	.	CARSELAVLYEQYF
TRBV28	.	CASNRRDSHYGYTF
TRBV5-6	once	CASSLPAAGYEQYF
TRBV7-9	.	CASAPATQYF
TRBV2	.	CAKKLMGLPTASEQFF